There are many counts of the clone carrying this T cell receptor beta chain. The data were obtained in a study of regulatory T cells in long-lasting Graves disease. TCR beta libraries were built with iRepertoire HTBI primers and Arm-PCR of CDR3 regions. Each CDR3 protein is one row after TCRdb ran MiXCR on the multiplex PCR reads. In the table there are 350,000 to 550,000 distinct CDR3 sequences, less than 15% of which are singletons. As to time point: newly diagnosed GD, antithyroid drugs for less than 3 months. The authors made the TCR library using RNA they extracted from PBMCs. V trimming: 4 bases; J trimming: 4 bases; junction bases outside the gene matches: 8. This CDR3 contains 16 residues. CDR1 is KGHSH, CDR2 LQKENI, per germline. The data were also submitted as part of a second study, on T cells in Graves' hyperthyroidism and ophthalmopathy.

The sequence came from a woman in her forties or fifties with Graves disease. The input for sequencing was peripheral blood mononuclear cells (PBMCs), taken at new diagnosis, from a patient treated with antithyroid drugs. The V gene is TRBV18, the J gene TRBJ2-1; 9 bases agree with TRBD2. The CDR3 here is CASSRTSAMDYNEQFF. The CDR3, as DNA: TGTGCCAGCTCACGGACTAGCGCGATGGATTACAATGAGCAGTTCTTC.